A single T cell receptor (beta chain) is shown here with its context. This entry belongs to a study of control samples from healthy donors and cancer patients. Between the trimmed V and J ends, which lost 3 bases and 1 base, there was a span of 7 bases. The V gene's germline CDR1 is SQVTM and CDR2 ANQGSEA. The CDR3 is 12 amino acids. Profiled with immunoSEQ multiplex PCR; TCRdb holds only in-frame clones, not every one. The sample contains more than 80,000 clones, just over 90% of which appear only once. The source material was blood. The TCR sequence derives from a man in his late teens or twenties in good health. J is TRBJ2-7 and V is TRBV29-1; D gene uncertain. The CDR3 sequence: CSVETSSYEQYF. The DNA of the CDR3 is TGCAGCGTTGAGACCAGTTCCTACGAGCAGTACTTC.